The 21 T cell receptor beta chains below all came from one sample that was sequenced in a study of spatial heterogeneity in lung cancer. Time point defined: sample taken at primary tumor resection. From tumor, nontumor lung or frozen PBMC, whole RNA was taken unsorted for sequencing. TCRdb reprocessed the 5' RACE reads with MiXCR, giving one entry per CDR3 protein. The top ten hold just over 50% of the sample, which has fewer than 15,000 distinct CDR3 sequences, around 15% seen once. The sequencing used PBMCs, collected at surgery. All receptors come from a male donor with early-stage non-small cell lung cancer.

For this clonotype: This may come from a read error, since a much larger clone is one base off. The chain has TRBV4-1 and TRBJ2-1; the D call may be TRBD1 or TRBD2 (6 bases each). The CDR3 has 13 residues. Looked up from germline, CDR1 is MGHRA and CDR2 is YSYEKL. The CDR3 DNA is TGCGCCAGCAGCCCCGGGGGCTACAATGAGCAGCTCTTC. Protein: CASSPGGYNEQLF.

CDR3 in DNA: TGTGCCAGCAGTAACAGGGGGCTGACTGAAGCTTTCTTT. It encodes CASSNRGLTEAFF. The gene calls are TRBV12-3 or TRBV12-4 and TRBJ1-1; 9 bases agree with TRBD1. The CDR3 is 13 residues long. The V segment lost 5 bases and the J segment 5 bases; nucleotides outside the gene matches: 3.

Only a few counts were recorded for this clonotype. This CDR3 reads CASSNSGREETQYF. The CDR3 nucleotides read TGTGCCAGCAGCAATAGCGGGAGAGAAGAGACCCAGTACTTC. The chain employs TRBV7-9 and TRBJ2-5, with TRBD2 matching over 9 bases. The V segment lost 5 bases and the J segment 3 bases; nucleotides outside the gene matches: 4. CDR1 and CDR2 (germline): SEHNR, FQNEAQ (reference sequence). The length of the CDR3 is 14 residues.

The chain has TRBV28 and TRBJ2-2; D unresolved. The germline V and J ends were trimmed by 6 bases and 1 base, with 3 bases remaining between them. Germline CDR1 and CDR2: MDHEN and SYDVKM. This CDR3 is 12 amino acids long. CDR3 nucleotide sequence: TGTGCCAGCAGCCAGAACACCGGGGAGCTGTTTTTT. Encoded protein: CASSQNTGELFF.

The chain joins TRBV29-1 to TRBJ2-1; 8 bases agree with TRBD2. The trim removed 3 bases at V and 0 bases at J, leaving 7 bases unmatched. CDR1 and CDR2 (germline): SQVTM, ANQGSEA. The length of the CDR3 is 16 residues. In DNA, the CDR3 is TGCAGCGTTGAGGGCATGCGGGAGGCCTCCTACAATGAGCAGTTCTTC. Amino acid sequence: CSVEGMREASYNEQFF.

This clonotype was recorded a few times. V and J are TRBV7-3 and TRBJ2-1; 10 bases match TRBD2. V shed 8 bases, J shed 6 bases, and the junction held 13 bases outside the gene matches. The CDR3 runs 16 residues. Germline CDR1 reads SGHTA; CDR2 reads FQGTGA. The CDR3 DNA sequence: TGTGCCAGCGGCGCAAGGGGTCCTAGCGGGGGCAATGAGCAGTTCTTC. Translation gives CASGARGPSGGNEQFF.

At least ten counts were recorded for this clonotype. The genes are TRBV6-1 and TRBJ2-1; TRBD2 agrees at 8 bases. Trimming cost V 5 bases and J 6 bases; bases outside gene matches: 12. Germline loops: CDR1 MNHNS, CDR2 SASEGT. This CDR3 comprises 16 residues. Here the CDR3 reads CASSPITGSGINEQFF. The CDR3 region has the DNA TGTGCCAGCAGTCCCATAACCGGTAGCGGGATCAATGAGCAGTTCTTC.

CDR3 amino acids: CASSFGTGLYEQYF. CDR3 nucleotide sequence: TGTGCCAGCAGTTTTGGGACAGGGCTCTACGAGCAGTACTTC. This chain links TRBV28 with TRBJ2-7, with TRBD1 matching over 9 bases. Germline lookup yields CDR1 MDHEN and CDR2 SYDVKM. The CDR3 has 14 amino acids. V lost 3 bases to trimming and J lost 3 bases; unmatched junction nucleotides: 3.

The chain combines TRBV4-1 with TRBJ1-5; perhaps TRBD1 as D (6 bases). Germline-derived CDR1 and CDR2 are MGHRA and YSYEKL. Trimming pared 4 bases from V and 5 bases from J, leaving 12 bases between. The CDR3 is 14 amino acids. The CDR3, as DNA: TGCGCCAGCAGCCCCGGGACATATTATCAGCCCCAGCATTTT. This encodes CASSPGTYYQPQHF.

The V call is TRBV11-2, the J call TRBJ2-5; 10 bases align to TRBD2. The CDR3 sequence is 16 residues long. Losses at the gene ends were 5 bases for V and 2 bases for J; bases not matched to a gene: 8. Germline CDR1 and CDR2: SGHAT and FQNNGV. CDR3 sequence reads: CASSRPGAGGQETQYF. Here the CDR3 DNA reads TGTGCCAGCAGCCGCCCGGGAGCGGGAGGGCAAGAGACCCAGTACTTC.

This clonotype appeared a few times. The chain recombines TRBV27 with TRBJ2-7; D gene unclear. The CDR3 covers 15 residues. The V gene's germline CDR1 is MNHEY and CDR2 SMNVEV (reference sequence). Trimming shortened V by 0 bases and J by 0 bases, and 9 bases separated the two germline ends. The CDR3 sequence: CASSLSHYSSYEQYF. For the CDR3, the DNA is TGTGCCAGCAGTTTATCACACTACAGCTCCTACGAGCAGTACTTC.

This clonotype was seen a handful of times. The chain is built from TRBV20-1 and TRBJ2-5, with 7 bases fitting TRBD1. The CDR3 is 14 residues long. Per the germline V gene, CDR1 is DFQATT and CDR2 is SNEGSKA (reference sequence). Germline trimming cut 3 bases from V and 3 bases from J; bases unmatched to any gene: 7. CDR3 coding DNA: TGCAGTGCTAGGACGACAGGGCTGGAAGAGACCCAGTACTTC. This sequence encodes CSARTTGLEETQYF.

This chain connects TRBV29-1 to TRBJ2-3; maybe TRBD1 (6 bases). The V gene lost 7 bases and the J gene lost 4 bases, with 18 bases spanning the gap. Germline CDR1 is SQVTM and CDR2 is ANQGSEA. The CDR3 consists of 14 residues. The CDR3: CSAEHTGKADTQYF. CDR3 coding DNA: TGCAGCGCGGAACACACAGGGAAGGCAGATACGCAGTATTTT.

This clonotype was found many times. The chain has TRBV20-1 and TRBJ1-5; D uncertain. Per germline, CDR1 DFQATT and CDR2 SNEGSKA (reference sequence). Trimming pared 5 bases from V and 0 bases from J, leaving 11 bases between. This CDR3 comprises 14 residues. The CDR3: CSAPDQFSNQPQHF. The CDR3 nucleotides read TGCAGTGCTCCAGACCAGTTTAGCAATCAGCCCCAGCATTTT.

This clonotype was counted many times. This chain joins TRBV11-2 and TRBJ2-3; 13 bases fit TRBD2. Germline lookup yields CDR1 SGHAT and CDR2 FQNNGV. This CDR3 region has 18 residues. V lost 2 bases, J lost 2 bases, and 7 bases stayed unmatched. The CDR3: CASSLRATSGRLTDTQYF. CDR3 nucleotide sequence: TGTGCCAGCAGCTTAAGGGCGACTAGCGGGAGGCTCACAGATACGCAGTATTTT.

Ten or more counts support this clonotype. The chain is built from TRBV11-2 and TRBJ1-2; D gene ambiguous. This CDR3 has 13 amino acids. Trimming shortened V by 6 bases and J by 4 bases, and 12 bases separated the two germline ends. Germline lookup yields CDR1 SGHAT and CDR2 FQNNGV. DNA for the CDR3: TGTGCCAGCAGTTTCAGGAATTTCTATGGCTACACCTTC. Protein sequence: CASSFRNFYGYTF.

This clonotype turned up a few times. The chain recombines TRBV19 with TRBJ2-2; 8 nucleotides align to TRBD1. Losses at the gene ends were 10 bases for V and 0 bases for J; bases not matched to a gene: 7. Germline V gives CDR1 LNHDA, CDR2 SQIVND (reference sequence). CDR3 length: 15 residues. The CDR3 protein is CATGTGLTNTGELFF. The CDR3 DNA sequence: TGTGCCACAGGGACAGGTCTTACGAACACCGGGGAGCTGTTTTTT.

J is TRBJ2-3 and V is TRBV6-2 or TRBV6-3; 12 bases are shared with TRBD1. Germline lookup yields CDR1 MNHEY and CDR2 SVGEGT. With 6 bases clipped from V and 2 bases from J, the junction kept 0 bases outside the gene matches. CDR3 length equals 14 residues. The CDR3, as DNA: TGTGCCAGCAGGGGACAGGGGGCCACAGATACGCAGTATTTT. Amino acid sequence: CASRGQGATDTQYF.

The genes are TRBV5-1 and TRBJ2-5; D gene unclear. Trimming left V 0 bases short and J 0 bases short, with 3 bases between. CDR1 is SGHRS and CDR2 is YFSETQ in the germline V gene. The CDR3 totals 13 residues. The CDR3 bases are TGCGCCAGCAGCTTGGCCGACCAAGAGACCCAGTACTTC. It specifies CASSLADQETQYF.

The rearrangement uses TRBV14 and TRBJ1-2, with D perhaps matching TRBD1 (6 bases). The CDR3 runs 13 residues. V was trimmed by 5 bases and J by 2 bases, leaving 9 bases between them. The germline V gene has CDR1 SGHDN and CDR2 FVKESK. CDR3 DNA sequence: TGTGCCAGCAGCGCCGACAGGAACTATGGCTACACCTTC. Protein product: CASSADRNYGYTF.

The gene calls are TRBV29-1 and TRBJ2-7; 12 positions agree with TRBD1. CDR3 length: 19 residues. From germline, CDR1 is SQVTM and CDR2 ANQGSEA. Germline trimming cut 6 bases from V and 0 bases from J; bases unmatched to any gene: 18. CDR3 in amino acids: CSVGSPGQGAHGGSYEQYF. The CDR3 region has the DNA TGCAGCGTGGGGTCTCCGGGACAGGGGGCACATGGGGGCTCCTACGAGCAGTACTTC.